This T cell receptor beta chain was found in a study of OX40 agonist ivuxolimab in advanced cancers. Findings and limits, study-wide: No antigen was identified for the clonally expanded peripheral T cells.

CDR1 is MRHNA and CDR2 is SNTAGT in the germline V gene. The V end was cut by 5 bases, the J end by 5 bases, with 12 bases between. CDR3 length equals 13 residues. Autoimmune disease history or systemic immunosuppression was exclusionary. Generated by immunoSEQ multiplex PCR, the TCRdb table keeps only in-frame clones and is missing some. The table has more than 65,000 clones, 89% seen once. As to this clone: Antigen unknown.

The source was CD4+ or CD8+ T cells sorted from blood, collected in a trial of the OX40 agonist ivuxolimab. The J gene is TRBJ1-1, the V gene TRBV6-4; perhaps TRBD1 as D (6 bases). This clonotype originated in an adult with an advanced solid tumor such as melanoma, head and neck, liver or kidney cancer. The CDR3 reads CASSPDRSTEAFF. The CDR3 coding sequence is TGTGCCAGCAGTCCGGACAGAAGTACTGAAGCTTTCTTT.